This T cell receptor (beta chain) comes out of a study of cytomegalovirus exposure and HLA in healthy donors (dated by TCRdb to 2016 to 2017). Describing the broader study: An earlier analysis of approximately 590 of the donors reported 250 to 300 Gb of sequence data and around 120 million unique TCR beta sequences from some 180 million T cells. An early release covering about 600 HLA-typed donors comprised about 300 gigabases of sequencing data and approximately 80 million unique TCR sequences. Among the approximately 420 genotyped donors, approximately 76% belonged to the genetic ancestry cluster associated with self-reported Caucasian donors. The aim of the study was to test whether cataloging public T cell receptors could identify signatures of past pathogen exposure. The study used immunosequencing to profile the T cell repertoires of 670 or so subjects and linked those repertoires to cytomegalovirus serostatus. In addition to the first cohort of 666 subjects, a separate validation cohort of about 120 different subjects was used. The study combined high-throughput TCR immunosequencing, statistical association of individual TCRs with disease status, and machine learning to predict cytomegalovirus infection status. In a later analysis, previously published TCR beta repertoires from several hundred donors were re-analyzed and high-resolution HLA genotyping was added so that TCR occurrence patterns could be studied. Rather than using new phenotypic data, the later analysis identified candidate immune exposures from TCR beta sequences and from how often those sequences occurred across donors. An earlier analysis of approximately 640 of the donors applied high-throughput TCR beta sequencing to assess whether each TCR beta V gene segment acted as functional or pseudogenic. Donor age, sex, ethnicity and CMV serostatus were compiled alongside the repertoire data. Genome-wide SNP genotypes for about 65% of the 666 donors were used in a later genetic analysis, which treated that subset as a discovery cohort. Every discovery cohort repertoire had been produced on one sequencing platform. HLA typing included class I and class II loci at four-digit resolution. The number of typed donors differed by locus: about 629-630 for A, B, C, DRB1 and DQB1; 500 to 550 for DQA1; roughly 600 for DPA1; and 450 to 480 for DPB1. A few DR-DQ haplotypes were treated as single units for association and clustering because of strong linkage in the cohort. Among roughly 400 genotyped donors of the cohort, an average of roughly 230,000 unique TCR beta nucleotide sequences was sequenced per donor, of which about 18% were non-productive. Broader findings and caveats from the paper: Because HLA typing was unavailable for some donors at each locus, only the typed subset was used in association tests. Immune exposure information for the cohort was limited to CMV serostatus. The sequencing pipeline was judged likely to have produced a cluster of highly shared sequence variants as a technical artifact. The classifier was reported to diagnose cytomegalovirus status with high specificity and sensitivity in both the original and validation cohorts. A total of 164 TCR beta chains were listed by the study as associated with cytomegalovirus. According to a later analysis, parvovirus B19, influenza, CMV and Epstein-Barr virus appeared linked to several top co-occurrence clusters. At a false discovery rate of 0.05, a later analysis linked 16,951 TCR beta sequences to specific HLA alleles. The cohort was sequenced for TCR beta chains only, and without alpha or paired-chain data the features that could be detected were limited. Because counts were too low, seventeen rarely observed V segments, including chromosome 9 orphons, were left out of the earlier analysis of some 640 of the donors. In a later analysis, most CMV-associated TCR beta chains were found to appear HLA-restricted, with HLA associations seemingly driven largely by CMV exposure. The authors suggested that the approach could potentially be generalized to other disease states and immunological phenotypes. When HLA alleles, especially DR and DQ, strongly co-occurred, TCR associations were difficult to assign to individual alleles. In an earlier analysis of some 550 of the donors, most TCR beta V segments were observed in productive rearrangements about 90% or about 30% of the time, broadly matching IMGT annotations. A further reported finding was that TCR beta sequences accurately predicted the HLA-A and HLA-B alleles for most subjects in the first cohort. Three of the identified cytomegalovirus-associated TCR beta chains were confirmed in vitro to be specific for cytomegalovirus antigens. Some IMGT-functional V segments, including TRBV6-2 and TRBV6-3, could not be distinguished by the 87-base-pair reads and were therefore excluded. Sequencing depth was assumed to be roughly uniform across donors in the presence/absence analyses, though that assumption may not hold. In a later genetic analysis, fewer N-insertions in productive TCRs were reported among donors in an Asian-associated ancestry cluster than the roughly 700-donor mean. Linkage disequilibrium might explain the correlated functional status among segregating V segments, but an unknown experimental factor could not be ruled out. An association between a missense DCLRE1C variant and V-gene and J-gene trimming of TCR beta chains was found in a later genetic analysis and replicated in an independent cohort. Most TCR sequences were observed very rarely across donors, whereas some public TCRs were present in many individuals. A later analysis found that HLA-associated TCR beta chains were more clonally expanded and had lower generation probabilities than equally common non-associated chains. A later analysis found that TCR association rates varied across HLA loci, with DRB1 alleles showing the most associated TCRs and HLA-C alleles the fewest.

The cohort consisted of 650 to 850 healthy bone marrow donors. All cohort members were sampled while nominally healthy, although unrecorded immune exposures were likely present. The donor tested CMV seropositive, placing the donor among the 290 or so seropositive members of the cohort. Each donor provided a peripheral blood sample, and peripheral blood mononuclear cells were used for TCR beta sequencing. The Qiagen DNeasy Blood Extraction Kit was used to extract genomic DNA from the blood cell samples. Points on this clone: Its antigen is not yet known. No base qualities exist here, and no much larger clone lies one base off it.

According to the germline V gene, CDR1 reads MDHEN and CDR2 reads SYDVKM. Trimming takes 3 bases from V and 0 bases from J, and the germline ends sit 14 bases apart. From cysteine to phenylalanine, the CDR3 is 16 amino acids long. The DNA shown is the 48-base CDR3, in frame from base 1. Library prep was done by the immunoSEQ multiplex PCR assay. A mixture of 60 forward primers for TCR Vbeta segments and 13 reverse primers for TCR Jbeta segments was used in the multiplex PCR. The CDR3 region of rearranged TCR beta genes was amplified from genomic DNA by a multiplex PCR assay. The Illumina HiSeq System was used to sequence the amplified TCR beta libraries as 87-base-pair reads. The published analysis was carried out like this. Across the 670 or so repertoires, a later analysis counted around 80 million unique TCR beta chains, around 11 million of which were shared by at least two donors. To remove PCR and sequencing errors, raw reads were error-corrected and collapsed into unique sequences using a nearest-neighbor algorithm that merged closely related sequences. V, D and J gene segments were assigned by aligning CDR3 sequences to IMGT reference sequences. For a sequence to be retained, a match of at least six nucleotides to both a V gene segment and a J gene segment was required. Rearrangements were classified as productive when the CDR3 lacked stop codons and remained in frame with V and J, and all other rearrangements were classified as non-productive. Following IMGT convention, CDR3 was defined as the stretch from the second conserved V-encoded cysteine up to the conserved J-encoded phenylalanine. In an earlier analysis of 587 of the donors, sequences lacking an unambiguous match to a single V gene segment were excluded. An earlier analysis of fewer than 750 of the donors classified V segments as functional when productive rearrangements were above 56.7% and as segregating when the standard deviation between donors was above 5%. A statistical classification framework was developed to diagnose cytomegalovirus status using the catalog of TCR beta chain sequences. V and J gene assignment, in a later analysis, came from comparing TCR nucleotide sequences with IMGT/GENE-DB human TR gene sequences. A later analysis assigned CDR3 sequences and most-parsimonious VDJ recombination scenarios with the TCRdist pipeline. In a later analysis, every TCR beta chain was defined by the combination of its CDR3 amino acid sequence and its V-gene family, and reads without a unique V-gene family were dropped. As a way to deal with suspected cross-contamination and a sequencing artifact, a later analysis dropped 500 to 700 nucleotide sequences that were highly shared and had low generation probability. For each public chain, a later analysis derived a clonal expansion index from normalized ranks of inferred template counts within each repertoire. Generation probabilities in a later analysis came from a VDJ recombination model fitted to out-of-frame rearrangements, and those results were checked against IGoR. In a later analysis, TCR-TCR, TCR-HLA and TCR-CMV co-occurrence was scored with hypergeometric tests, and a repertoire-size bias correction was applied to TCR pairs. False discovery rates were estimated in a later analysis by permuting HLA or CMV assignments 20 times. A later analysis grouped co-occurring TCRs with DBSCAN, adding TCRdist sequence similarity when clustering within HLA-allele-positive subsets. Repertoires with fewer than 30,000 or more than 120,000 public chains, plus five repertoires with anomalous nucleotide sharing, were excluded from co-occurrence clustering. Imported from immuneACCESS, the table was reduced by TCRdb to in-frame sequences with V and J called. These copies leave out some clones; in studies compared against another copy, an unresolved V gene accounts for under half, and the cause of the remainder is not known. The DNA gave D and trimming, while V, J and clone size come from that table. The sample table holds approximately 200,000 clones, of which less than 85% were seen once. The top ten hold approximately 4.6% of the sample.

The origin of this receptor is a man aged 25-45 years in good health and CMV-seropositive. The material sequenced was PBMCs. Recombination connected TRBV28 to TRBJ1-1, and the D gene may be TRBD1, 6 bases matching. CDR3 sequence: CASSFVLGGLNTEAFF. The DNA is as follows: TGTGCCAGCAGTTTTGTGCTAGGGGGACTGAACACTGAAGCTTTCTTT.